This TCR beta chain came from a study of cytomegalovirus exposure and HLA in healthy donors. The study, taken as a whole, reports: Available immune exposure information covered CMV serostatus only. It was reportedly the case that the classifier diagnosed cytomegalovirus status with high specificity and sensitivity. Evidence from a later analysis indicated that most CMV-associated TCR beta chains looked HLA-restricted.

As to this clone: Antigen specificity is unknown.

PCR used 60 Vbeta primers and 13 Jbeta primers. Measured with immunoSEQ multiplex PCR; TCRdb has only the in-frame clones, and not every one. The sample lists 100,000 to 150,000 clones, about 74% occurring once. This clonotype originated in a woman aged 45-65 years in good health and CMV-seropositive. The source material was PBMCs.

The CDR3 DNA reads as TGTGCCAGCAGCTTAAAGACAGGGGGCCAGGCCTATGGCTACACCTTC. Encoded protein: CASSLKTGGQAYGYTF. V usage is TRBV7-8 and J usage is TRBJ1-2, with 10 bases fitting TRBD1. Per the germline V gene, CDR1 is SGHVS and CDR2 is FQNEAQ. J gave up 4 bases and V 2 bases, and 7 bases lay outside the gene matches. This CDR3 is 16 amino acids long.